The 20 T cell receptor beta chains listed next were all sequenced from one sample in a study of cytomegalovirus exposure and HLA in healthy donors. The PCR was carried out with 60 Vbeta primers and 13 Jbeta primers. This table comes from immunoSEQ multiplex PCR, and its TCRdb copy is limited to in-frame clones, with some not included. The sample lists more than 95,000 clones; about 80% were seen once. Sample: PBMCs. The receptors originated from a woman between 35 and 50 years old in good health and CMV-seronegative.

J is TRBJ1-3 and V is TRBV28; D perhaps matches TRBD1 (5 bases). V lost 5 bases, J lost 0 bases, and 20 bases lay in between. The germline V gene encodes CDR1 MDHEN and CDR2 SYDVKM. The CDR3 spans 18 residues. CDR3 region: CASSPSGEAQYSGNTIYF. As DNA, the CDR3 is TGTGCCAGCAGTCCATCGGGGGAGGCTCAATACTCTGGAAACACCATATATTTT.

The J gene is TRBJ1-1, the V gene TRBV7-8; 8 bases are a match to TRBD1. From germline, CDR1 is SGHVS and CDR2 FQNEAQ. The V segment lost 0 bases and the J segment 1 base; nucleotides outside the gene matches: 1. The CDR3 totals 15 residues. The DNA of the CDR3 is TGTGCCAGCAGCTTAGCGGACAGGGCGAACACTGAAGCTTTCTTT. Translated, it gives CASSLADRANTEAFF.

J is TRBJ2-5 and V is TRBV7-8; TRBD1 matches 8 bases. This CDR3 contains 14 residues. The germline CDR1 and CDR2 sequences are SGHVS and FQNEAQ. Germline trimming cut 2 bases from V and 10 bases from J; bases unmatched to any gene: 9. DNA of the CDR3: TGTGCCAGCAGCTTAAGGGACAGGAGGGACGACCAGTACTTC. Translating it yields CASSLRDRRDDQYF.

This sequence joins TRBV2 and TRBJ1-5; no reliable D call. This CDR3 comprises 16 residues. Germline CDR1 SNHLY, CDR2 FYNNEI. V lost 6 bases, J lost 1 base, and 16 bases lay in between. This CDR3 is CASSAPTARSNQPQHF. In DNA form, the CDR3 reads TGTGCCAGCAGCGCCCCTACAGCTCGGAGCAATCAGCCCCAGCATTTT.

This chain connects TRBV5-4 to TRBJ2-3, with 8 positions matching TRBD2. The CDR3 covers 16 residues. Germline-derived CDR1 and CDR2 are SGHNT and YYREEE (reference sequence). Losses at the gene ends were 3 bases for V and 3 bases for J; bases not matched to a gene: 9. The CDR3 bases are TGTGCCAGCAGCTCCGGCCCACTAGCGGAGACAGATACGCAGTATTTT. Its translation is CASSSGPLAETDTQYF.

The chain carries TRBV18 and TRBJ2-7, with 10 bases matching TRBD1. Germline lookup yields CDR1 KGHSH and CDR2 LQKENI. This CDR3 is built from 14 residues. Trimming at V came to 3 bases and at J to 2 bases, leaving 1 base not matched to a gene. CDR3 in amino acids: CASSPGQGPYEQYF. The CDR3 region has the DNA TGTGCCAGCTCACCGGGACAGGGGCCCTACGAGCAGTACTTC.

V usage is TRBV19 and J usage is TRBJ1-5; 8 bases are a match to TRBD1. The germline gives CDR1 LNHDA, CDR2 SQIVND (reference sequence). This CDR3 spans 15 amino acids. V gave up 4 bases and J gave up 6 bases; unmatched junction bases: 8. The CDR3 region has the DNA TGTGCCAGTAGTACCGACAGGGGATGGATTCAGCCCCAGCATTTT. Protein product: CASSTDRGWIQPQHF.

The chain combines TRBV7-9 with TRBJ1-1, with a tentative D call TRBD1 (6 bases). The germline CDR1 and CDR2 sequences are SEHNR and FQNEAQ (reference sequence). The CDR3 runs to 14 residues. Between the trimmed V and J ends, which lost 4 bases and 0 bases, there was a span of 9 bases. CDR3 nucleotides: TGTGCCAGCAGCTATGGGGGCATGAACACTGAAGCTTTCTTT. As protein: CASSYGGMNTEAFF. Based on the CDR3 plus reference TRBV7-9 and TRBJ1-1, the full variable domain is DTGVSQNPRHKITKRGQNVTFRCDPISEHNRLYWYRQTLGQGPEFLTYFQNEAQLEKSRLLSDRFSAERPKGSFSTLEIQRTEQGDSAMYLCASSYGGMNTEAFFGQGTRLTVV.

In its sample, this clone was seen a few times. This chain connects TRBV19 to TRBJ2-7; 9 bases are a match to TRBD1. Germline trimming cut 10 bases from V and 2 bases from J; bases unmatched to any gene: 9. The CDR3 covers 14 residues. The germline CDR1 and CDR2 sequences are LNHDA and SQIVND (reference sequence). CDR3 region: CATKDRGGTYEQYF. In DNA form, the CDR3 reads TGTGCCACTAAGGACAGGGGAGGGACCTACGAGCAGTACTTC.

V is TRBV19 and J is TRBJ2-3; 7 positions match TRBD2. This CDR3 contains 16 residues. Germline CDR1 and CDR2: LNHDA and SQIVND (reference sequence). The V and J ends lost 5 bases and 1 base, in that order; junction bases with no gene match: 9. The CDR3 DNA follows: TGTGCCAGTAGTTCCTGGGGGGGAGCTGGCACAGATACGCAGTATTTT. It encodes CASSSWGGAGTDTQYF.

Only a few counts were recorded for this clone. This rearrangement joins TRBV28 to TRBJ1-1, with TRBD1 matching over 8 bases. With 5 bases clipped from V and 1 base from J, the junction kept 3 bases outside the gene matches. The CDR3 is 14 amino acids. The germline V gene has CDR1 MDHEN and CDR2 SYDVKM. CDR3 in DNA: TGTGCCAGCAGTGGGACAGGCTGGAACACTGAAGCTTTCTTT. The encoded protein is CASSGTGWNTEAFF.

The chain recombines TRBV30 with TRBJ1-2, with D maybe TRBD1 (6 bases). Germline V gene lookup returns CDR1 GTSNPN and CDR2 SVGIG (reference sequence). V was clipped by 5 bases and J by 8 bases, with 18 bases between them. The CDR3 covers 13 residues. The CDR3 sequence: CAWVGTGLWGYTF. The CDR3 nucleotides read TGTGCCTGGGTTGGAACAGGGCTCTGGGGCTACACCTTC.

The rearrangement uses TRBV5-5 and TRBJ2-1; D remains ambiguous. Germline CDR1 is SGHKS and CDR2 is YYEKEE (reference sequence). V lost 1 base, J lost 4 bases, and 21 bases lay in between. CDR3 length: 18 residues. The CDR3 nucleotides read TGTGCCAGCAGCTTGAAGGAGCTAGAGGCGACCAGTTACAATGAGCAGTTCTTC. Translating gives CASSLKELEATSYNEQFF.

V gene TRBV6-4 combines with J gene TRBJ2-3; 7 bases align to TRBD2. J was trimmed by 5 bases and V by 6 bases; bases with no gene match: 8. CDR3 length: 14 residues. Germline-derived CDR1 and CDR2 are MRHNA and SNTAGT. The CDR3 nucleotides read TGTGCCAGCAGCCCCAGCGGGGCCGGAGATACGCAGTATTTT. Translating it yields CASSPSGAGDTQYF.

Here the CDR3 DNA reads TGCGCCAGCAGCCAAGAGTCAGGGATGTTCCCCTACGAGCAGTACTTC. This sequence encodes CASSQESGMFPYEQYF. The chain is built from TRBV4-3 and TRBJ2-7; the D gene is possibly TRBD1 (5 bases). Germline-derived CDR1 and CDR2 are LGHNA and YSLEER. This CDR3 is built from 16 residues. V lost 0 bases and J 2 bases, leaving 14 bases between the germline ends.

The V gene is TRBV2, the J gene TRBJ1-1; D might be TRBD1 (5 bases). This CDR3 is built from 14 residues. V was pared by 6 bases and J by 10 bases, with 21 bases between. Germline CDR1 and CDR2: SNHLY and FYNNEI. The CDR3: CASRPGGSGARAFF. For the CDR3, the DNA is TGTGCCAGCAGGCCCGGGGGTAGTGGGGCGCGAGCTTTCTTT.

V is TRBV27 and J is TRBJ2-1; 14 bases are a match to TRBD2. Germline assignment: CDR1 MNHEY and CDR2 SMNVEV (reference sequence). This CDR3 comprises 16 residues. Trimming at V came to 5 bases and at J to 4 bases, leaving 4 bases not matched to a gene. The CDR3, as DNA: TGTGCCAGCAGTCCCGGGACTAGCGGGAGTTACAATGAGCAGTTCTTC. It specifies CASSPGTSGSYNEQFF.

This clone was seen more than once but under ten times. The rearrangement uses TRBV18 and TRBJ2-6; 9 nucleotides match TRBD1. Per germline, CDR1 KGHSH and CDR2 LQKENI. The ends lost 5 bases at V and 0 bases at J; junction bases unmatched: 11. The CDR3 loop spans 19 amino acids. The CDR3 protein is CASSFSMTGGFSGANVLTF. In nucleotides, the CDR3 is TGTGCCAGCTCATTCTCTATGACAGGGGGTTTCTCTGGGGCCAACGTCCTGACTTTC. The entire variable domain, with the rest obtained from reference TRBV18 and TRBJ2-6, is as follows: NAGVMQNPRHLVRRRGQEARLRCSPMKGHSHVYWYRQLPEEGLKFMVYLQKENIIDESGMPKERFSAEFPKEGPSILRIQQVVRGDSAAYFCASSFSMTGGFSGANVLTFGAGSRLTVL.

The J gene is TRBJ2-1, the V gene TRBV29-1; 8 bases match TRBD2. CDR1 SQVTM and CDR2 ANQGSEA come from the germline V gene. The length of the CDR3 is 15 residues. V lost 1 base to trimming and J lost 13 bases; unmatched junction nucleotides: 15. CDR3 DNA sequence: TGCAGCGTTGAAGGGGGGACTAGTTTAACGGGACGACAGTTCTTC. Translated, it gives CSVEGGTSLTGRQFF.

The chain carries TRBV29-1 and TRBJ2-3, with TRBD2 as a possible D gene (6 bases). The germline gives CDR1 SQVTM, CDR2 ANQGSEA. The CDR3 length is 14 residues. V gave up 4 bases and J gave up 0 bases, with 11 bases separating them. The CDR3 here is CSVGRDASTDTQYF. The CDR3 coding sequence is TGCAGCGTTGGGAGGGACGCAAGCACAGATACGCAGTATTTT.